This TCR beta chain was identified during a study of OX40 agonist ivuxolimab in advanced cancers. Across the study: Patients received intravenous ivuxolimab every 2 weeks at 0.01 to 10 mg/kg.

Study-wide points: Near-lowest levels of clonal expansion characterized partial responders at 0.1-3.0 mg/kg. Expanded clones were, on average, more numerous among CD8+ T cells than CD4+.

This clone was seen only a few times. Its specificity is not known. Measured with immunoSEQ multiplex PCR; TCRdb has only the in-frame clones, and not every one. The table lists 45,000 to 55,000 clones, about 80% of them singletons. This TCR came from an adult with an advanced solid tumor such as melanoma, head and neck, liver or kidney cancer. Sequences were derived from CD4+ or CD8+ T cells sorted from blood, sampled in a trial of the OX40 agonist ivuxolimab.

The CDR3 coding sequence is TGTGCCAGCAGTAAACAGCCCCAGCATTTT. This gives the protein CASSKQPQHF. The J gene is TRBJ1-5, the V gene TRBV6-6, with unresolved D. The V and J ends lost 5 bases and 7 bases respectively, with 3 bases between them. CDR1 and CDR2 (germline): MNHNY, SVGAGI (reference sequence). The CDR3 length is 10 residues.